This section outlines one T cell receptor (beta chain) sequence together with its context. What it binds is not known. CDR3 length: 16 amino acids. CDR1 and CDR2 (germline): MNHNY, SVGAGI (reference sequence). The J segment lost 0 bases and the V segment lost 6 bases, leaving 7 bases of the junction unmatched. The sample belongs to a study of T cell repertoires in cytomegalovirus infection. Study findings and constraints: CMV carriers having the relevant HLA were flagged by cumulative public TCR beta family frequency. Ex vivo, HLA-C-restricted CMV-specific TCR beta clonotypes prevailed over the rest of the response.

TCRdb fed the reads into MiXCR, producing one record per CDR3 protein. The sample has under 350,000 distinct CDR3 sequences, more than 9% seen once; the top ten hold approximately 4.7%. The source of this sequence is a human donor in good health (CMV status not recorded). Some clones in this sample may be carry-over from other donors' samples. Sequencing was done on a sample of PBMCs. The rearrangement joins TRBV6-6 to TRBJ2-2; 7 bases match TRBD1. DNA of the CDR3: TGTGCCAGCAGCCACGGGCAGGGGGCGAACACCGGGGAGCTGTTTTTT. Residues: CASSHGQGANTGELFF.